Sequencing of this T cell receptor beta chain was carried out in a study of blood T cell repertoires in COVID-19. Across the study: T cells, B-cell-depleted T cells, or PBMCs supplied cDNA or gDNA.

The protocol was immunoSEQ multiplex PCR, while the TCRdb copy is restricted to in-frame clones and leaves out a portion. The sample contains about 160,000 clones, 90% of which appear only once. The germline CDR1 and CDR2 sequences are MNHNS and SASEGT. The CDR3 contains 13 residues. Trimming pared 1 base from V and 5 bases from J, leaving 6 bases between. The TCR was taken from a man aged 45-65 years with acute or convalescent COVID-19. Sequences were obtained from peripheral blood. The chain couples TRBV6-1 to TRBJ1-5, with no clear D. The DNA of the CDR3 is TGTGCCAGCAGTGAAGTCCCTCATCAGCCCCAGCATTTT. Translation gives CASSEVPHQPQHF.